This TCR beta chain was obtained from a study of chemoradiotherapy in HPV16-positive cancers. The wider study: Candidate HPV-specific clones and shared TCR motifs came from two HPV16-positive patients. Notes on the study in general: Non-HPV-specific T cells did not expand in tumors during treatment, whereas candidate HPV-specific clones and E7-related motifs did. Better recurrence-free survival went with HPV-responsive T-cell expansion in HPV16-positive patients.

Trimming cost V 6 bases and J 6 bases; bases outside gene matches: 5. The CDR3 has 14 amino acids. The germline gives CDR1 SGHNT, CDR2 YENEEA. Worth noting for this clone: Antigen unknown.

Some clones are missing from TCRdb's copy, which holds only in-frame ones; the method was immunoSEQ multiplex PCR. The sample gives fewer than 40,000 clones, approximately 90% of which show up once; roughly 3.9% is in the top ten. The material sequenced was blood, taken from a patient who underwent chemoradiotherapy. The V gene is TRBV11-3, the J gene TRBJ1-2; the match to TRBD1 covers 12 bases. The receptor was isolated from a human donor with HPV-associated anogenital cancer. CDR3 region: CASSRDRGLNGYTF. CDR3 sequence (DNA): TGTGCCAGCAGTAGGGACAGGGGGCTTAATGGCTACACCTTC.